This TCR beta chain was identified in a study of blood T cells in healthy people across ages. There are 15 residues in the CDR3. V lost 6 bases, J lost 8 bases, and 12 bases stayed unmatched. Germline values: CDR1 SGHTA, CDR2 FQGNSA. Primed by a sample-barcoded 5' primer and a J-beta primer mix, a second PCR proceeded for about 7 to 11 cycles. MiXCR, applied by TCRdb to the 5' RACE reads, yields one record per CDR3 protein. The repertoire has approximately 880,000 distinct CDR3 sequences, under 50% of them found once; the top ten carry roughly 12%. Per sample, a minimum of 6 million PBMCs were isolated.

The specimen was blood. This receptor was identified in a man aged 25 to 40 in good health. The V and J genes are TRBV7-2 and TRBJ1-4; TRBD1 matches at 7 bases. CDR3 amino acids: CASSKTGSLLEKLFF. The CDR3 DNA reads TGTGCCAGCAGTAAGACAGGGTCATTATTGGAAAAACTGTTTTTT.